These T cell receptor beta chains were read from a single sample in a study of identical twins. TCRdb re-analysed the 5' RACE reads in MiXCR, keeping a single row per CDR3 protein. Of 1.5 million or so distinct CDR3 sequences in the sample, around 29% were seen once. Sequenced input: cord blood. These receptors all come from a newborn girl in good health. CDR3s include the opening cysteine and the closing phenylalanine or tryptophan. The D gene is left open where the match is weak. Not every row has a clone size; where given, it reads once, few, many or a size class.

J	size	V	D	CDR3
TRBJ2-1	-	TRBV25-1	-	CASSEYSLYNEQFF
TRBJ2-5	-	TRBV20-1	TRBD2	CSAFNSGGAQTQYF
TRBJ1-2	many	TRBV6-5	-	CASSSPANYGYTF
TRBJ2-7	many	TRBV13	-	CASSLGPREQYF
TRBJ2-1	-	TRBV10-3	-	CATRRILPIEQFF
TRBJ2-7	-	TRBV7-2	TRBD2	CASSLVSVASGSYEQYF
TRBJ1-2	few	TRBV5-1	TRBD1	CASSIVTGDGYTF
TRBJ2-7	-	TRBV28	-	CASSWARNNIYEQYF
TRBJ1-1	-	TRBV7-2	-	CASARGLNTEAFF
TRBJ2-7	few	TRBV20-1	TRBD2	CSERPSGSWEQYF
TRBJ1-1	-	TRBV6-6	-	CASSYRVGGTEAFF
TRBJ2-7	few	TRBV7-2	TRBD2	CASSLGKLLADSYEQYF
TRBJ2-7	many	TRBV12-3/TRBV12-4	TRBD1	CASSSGTGEYEQYF
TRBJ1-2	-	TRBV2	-	CASNGQGGSGYTF
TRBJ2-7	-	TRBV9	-	CASSVRRNSSYEQYF
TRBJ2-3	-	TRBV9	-	CASSPGVRDTDTQYF
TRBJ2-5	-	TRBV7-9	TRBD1	CASSLAVVRDRDPETQYF
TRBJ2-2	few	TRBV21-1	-	CAKLSFVTGELFF
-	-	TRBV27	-	CASSPRGQSGETQYF
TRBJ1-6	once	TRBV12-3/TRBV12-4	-	CASSPEGSNSPLHF
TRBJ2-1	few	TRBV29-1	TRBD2	CSGSGTSGGYYEQFF
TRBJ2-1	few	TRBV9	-	CASSVELGPSSYNEQFF
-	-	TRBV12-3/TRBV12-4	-	CASSLFPPGGGVYNEQYF
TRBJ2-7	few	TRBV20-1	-	CSATRRGPGPTYEQYF
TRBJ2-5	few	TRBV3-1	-	CASSQGTTKRTQYF
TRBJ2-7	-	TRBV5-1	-	CASSLAPQGTYEQYF